Reported below is one T cell receptor beta chain. The antigen is unknown. Generated by immunoSEQ multiplex PCR, the TCRdb table keeps only in-frame clones and is missing some. The sample holds about 140,000 clones, 88% seen once. These data originate in a study of T cell responses to AZD1222 COVID-19 vaccine. Trimming took off 2 bases at V and 5 bases at J, with 9 bases between the two ends. CDR1 and CDR2 (germline): MNHEY, SMNVEV (reference sequence). The CDR3 loop spans 13 amino acids. Study-level findings and limits: Only 6 or 7 individuals given AZD1222 were seropositive at baseline. Donors skewed white British and female; clonal diversity was possibly underestimated. No repertoire was sampled before or during the peak T cell response, only after it.

This receptor was taken from an adult who received the AZD1222 COVID-19 vaccine. This specimen consisted of peripheral blood, obtained 28 days after the second AZD1222 dose. V is TRBV27 and J is TRBJ1-2; no firm D call. In DNA, the CDR3 is TGTGCCAGCAGTTTAAGGGATCGTTATGGCTACACCTTC. It specifies CASSLRDRYGYTF.